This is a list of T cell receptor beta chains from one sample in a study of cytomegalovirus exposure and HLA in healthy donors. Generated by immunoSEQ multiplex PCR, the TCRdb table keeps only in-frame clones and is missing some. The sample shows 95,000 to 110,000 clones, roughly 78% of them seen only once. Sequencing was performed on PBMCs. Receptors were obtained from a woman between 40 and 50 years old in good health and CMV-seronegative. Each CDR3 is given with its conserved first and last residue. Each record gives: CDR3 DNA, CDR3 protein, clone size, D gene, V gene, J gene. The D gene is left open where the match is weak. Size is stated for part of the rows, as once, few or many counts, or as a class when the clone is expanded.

CDR3nt: TGTGCCAGCAGCGTAGCTAGGGCAGGAGGGGTGGTGGAGCTGTTTTTT
CDR3aa: CASSVARAGGVVELFF
abundance: few
d_gene: .
v_gene: TRBV9
j_gene: TRBJ2-2

CDR3nt: TGTGCCAGCAGCGTGGGACAGGTAAATCAGCCCCAGCATTTT
CDR3aa: CASSVGQVNQPQHF
abundance: .
d_gene: TRBD1
v_gene: TRBV9
j_gene: TRBJ1-5

CDR3nt: TGTGCCAGCAGTCCCCCTCCCGGGACAGGGAGTTTCGAGCAGTACTTC
CDR3aa: CASSPPPGTGSFEQYF
abundance: .
d_gene: TRBD1
v_gene: TRBV28
j_gene: TRBJ2-7

CDR3nt: TGCGCCAGCAGCCTGCGGACAGGGGGCTATGAAAAACTGTTTTTT
CDR3aa: CASSLRTGGYEKLFF
abundance: .
d_gene: TRBD1
v_gene: TRBV5-1
j_gene: TRBJ1-4

CDR3nt: TGCGCCAGCAGCCATGGGGGGGTCACTGAAGCTTTCTTT
CDR3aa: CASSHGGVTEAFF
abundance: .
d_gene: .
v_gene: TRBV4-3
j_gene: TRBJ1-1

CDR3nt: TGTGCCAGCAGTGACGGGACAAGTCTGAATGAGCAGTTCTTC
CDR3aa: CASSDGTSLNEQFF
abundance: .
d_gene: .
v_gene: TRBV28
j_gene: TRBJ2-1

CDR3nt: TGTGCCAGCAGTCCCCGACTAGCGCCAGATACGCAGTATTTT
CDR3aa: CASSPRLAPDTQYF
abundance: few
d_gene: TRBD2
v_gene: TRBV28
j_gene: TRBJ2-3

CDR3nt: TGTGCCATCACGGGACTAGCGGCCACCTACAATGAGCAGTTCTTC
CDR3aa: CAITGLAATYNEQFF
abundance: .
d_gene: TRBD2
v_gene: TRBV6-1
j_gene: TRBJ2-1

CDR3nt: TGTGCCAGCAGCCCAGGGAGGGAGTTTGACTTT
CDR3aa: CASSPGREFDF
abundance: .
d_gene: .
v_gene: TRBV7-9
j_gene: TRBJ1-1

CDR3nt: TGTGCCAGCAGCTTAGGGGTCTCCTACAATGAGCAGTTCTTC
CDR3aa: CASSLGVSYNEQFF
abundance: .
d_gene: .
v_gene: TRBV5-4
j_gene: TRBJ2-1

CDR3nt: TGTGCCTGGAACCTCGGGACTTCCTACGAGCAGTACTTC
CDR3aa: CAWNLGTSYEQYF
abundance: once
d_gene: .
v_gene: TRBV30
j_gene: TRBJ2-7

CDR3nt: TGTGCCTGGGACGGACAGGGAAAAGGCTACACCTTC
CDR3aa: CAWDGQGKGYTF
abundance: .
d_gene: TRBD1
v_gene: TRBV30
j_gene: TRBJ1-2

CDR3nt: TGTGCCAGTAGTGTGAATAGGGGAGAGACCCAGTACTTC
CDR3aa: CASSVNRGETQYF
abundance: few
d_gene: .
v_gene: TRBV19
j_gene: TRBJ2-5

CDR3nt: TGTGCCAGCCGAAGGGACAGACTTGGCTATGGCTACACCTTC
CDR3aa: CASRRDRLGYGYTF
abundance: .
d_gene: TRBD1
v_gene: TRBV6-5
j_gene: TRBJ1-2

CDR3nt: TGTGCCAGCTCACCAGGGACTCGGGAGACCCAGTACTTC
CDR3aa: CASSPGTRETQYF
abundance: .
d_gene: .
v_gene: TRBV18
j_gene: TRBJ2-5

CDR3nt: TGTGCCAGCAGCGTAGTGGGACTAGCGGGACCCTACAATGAGCAGTTCTTC
CDR3aa: CASSVVGLAGPYNEQFF
abundance: .
d_gene: TRBD2
v_gene: TRBV9
j_gene: TRBJ2-1

CDR3nt: TGTGCCAGCAGCTTAGCCTGGGATACACGGGAGTATAGCAATCAGCCCCAGCATTTT
CDR3aa: CASSLAWDTREYSNQPQHF
abundance: .
d_gene: .
v_gene: TRBV11-3
j_gene: TRBJ1-5

CDR3nt: TGTGCCAGCAGCCTCGGACTAGCAGCATTCGAGACCCAGTACTTC
CDR3aa: CASSLGLAAFETQYF
abundance: .
d_gene: TRBD2
v_gene: TRBV9
j_gene: TRBJ2-5

CDR3nt: TGTGCCAGCAGTGAAGTAGGGGGCGGTAAAGAGACCCAGTACTTC
CDR3aa: CASSEVGGGKETQYF
abundance: .
d_gene: TRBD1
v_gene: TRBV6-1
j_gene: TRBJ2-5

CDR3nt: TGTGCCAGCAGTTATGAGGGGAACACCGGGGAGCTGTTTTTT
CDR3aa: CASSYEGNTGELFF
abundance: .
d_gene: .
v_gene: TRBV28
j_gene: TRBJ2-2

CDR3nt: TGTGCCAGCAGTTTCGGAGATGGGCAGTTCTTC
CDR3aa: CASSFGDGQFF
abundance: .
d_gene: .
v_gene: TRBV28
j_gene: TRBJ2-1

CDR3nt: TGTGCCAGCAGCCAAGATGCACAGGACGAGCAGTACTTC
CDR3aa: CASSQDAQDEQYF
abundance: .
d_gene: .
v_gene: TRBV14
j_gene: TRBJ2-7

CDR3nt: TGCGCCAGCAGCCAAGACTGGGGCTCCTACTCTGGAAACACCATATATTTT
CDR3aa: CASSQDWGSYSGNTIYF
abundance: .
d_gene: .
v_gene: TRBV4-3
j_gene: TRBJ1-3

CDR3nt: TGTGCCAGCAGCTTAGCGCCAGGGTCGGGCGAGCAGTACTTC
CDR3aa: CASSLAPGSGEQYF
abundance: .
d_gene: .
v_gene: TRBV7-9
j_gene: TRBJ2-7

CDR3nt: TGTGCCAGCAGCTGGGGCTTCAATCAGCCCCAGCATTTT
CDR3aa: CASSWGFNQPQHF
abundance: .
d_gene: .
v_gene: TRBV28
j_gene: TRBJ1-5

CDR3nt: TGCGCCAGCAGCTTTCTCGGGACTAGCGGGAGGGCCAATGAGCAGTTCTTC
CDR3aa: CASSFLGTSGRANEQFF
abundance: .
d_gene: TRBD2
v_gene: TRBV5-1
j_gene: TRBJ2-1

CDR3nt: TGTGCCACCAGGACTAGCGGGACTGAGACCCAGTACTTC
CDR3aa: CATRTSGTETQYF
abundance: .
d_gene: TRBD2
v_gene: TRBV6-1
j_gene: TRBJ2-5

CDR3nt: TGTGCCAGTAGCCTATTGATAGAAAGACAGCCCCAGCATTTT
CDR3aa: CASSLLIERQPQHF
abundance: .
d_gene: .
v_gene: TRBV19
j_gene: TRBJ1-5

CDR3nt: TGTGCCAGCAGCTCACCGACTAGCGGACGTCCTAAGCAGTACTTC
CDR3aa: CASSSPTSGRPKQYF
abundance: .
d_gene: TRBD2
v_gene: TRBV28
j_gene: TRBJ2-7

CDR3nt: TGTGCCAGCAGCCCGCATAGCGGGAGCATTTATGAGCAGTTCTTC
CDR3aa: CASSPHSGSIYEQFF
abundance: few
d_gene: TRBD2
v_gene: TRBV9
j_gene: TRBJ2-1

CDR3nt: TGTGCCAGCAGCTTAGAGCTCGAGGGGAGACTAGCGGGAGGCAATGAGCAGTTCTTC
CDR3aa: CASSLELEGRLAGGNEQFF
abundance: .
d_gene: TRBD2
v_gene: TRBV13
j_gene: TRBJ2-1

CDR3nt: TGCGCCAGCAGCCCCGCGCTGGGGGGGGCAGATACGCAGTATTTT
CDR3aa: CASSPALGGADTQYF
abundance: few
d_gene: TRBD2
v_gene: TRBV4-3
j_gene: TRBJ2-3

CDR3nt: TGTGCCAGCAGCTCCGGGACTAGCACCCAGAAGCAGTACTTC
CDR3aa: CASSSGTSTQKQYF
abundance: .
d_gene: TRBD2
v_gene: TRBV5-5
j_gene: TRBJ2-7

CDR3nt: TGCGCCAGCACCCTTGACGGGATTCTCTCCTACGAGCAGTACTTC
CDR3aa: CASTLDGILSYEQYF
abundance: .
d_gene: .
v_gene: TRBV5-1
j_gene: TRBJ2-7

CDR3nt: TGTGCCAGCAGTGAAGGGGGGCGCGGGACTGAAGCTTTCTTT
CDR3aa: CASSEGGRGTEAFF
abundance: .
d_gene: .
v_gene: TRBV2
j_gene: TRBJ1-1

CDR3nt: TGCAGCGTCCGGGACAGGGTGCGAGGGGATGGCTACACCTTC
CDR3aa: CSVRDRVRGDGYTF
abundance: .
d_gene: TRBD1
v_gene: TRBV29-1
j_gene: TRBJ1-2

CDR3nt: TGTGCCAGCTCACCAAAGGAACAGCTCTCTGGAAACACCATATATTTT
CDR3aa: CASSPKEQLSGNTIYF
abundance: .
d_gene: .
v_gene: TRBV18
j_gene: TRBJ1-3

CDR3nt: TGTGCCATCAGTGATAACCGGGACAGACCTCACAATGAGCAGTTCTTC
CDR3aa: CAISDNRDRPHNEQFF
abundance: .
d_gene: TRBD1
v_gene: TRBV10-3
j_gene: TRBJ2-1

CDR3nt: TGTGCCAGCAGCTTCACCGGGACTAGTTACGAGCAGTACTTC
CDR3aa: CASSFTGTSYEQYF
abundance: few
d_gene: TRBD2
v_gene: TRBV7-9
j_gene: TRBJ2-7

CDR3nt: TGTGCCAGCAGACAACTAGCGGGTATTTACGAGCAGTACTTC
CDR3aa: CASRQLAGIYEQYF
abundance: once
d_gene: TRBD2
v_gene: TRBV28
j_gene: TRBJ2-7

CDR3nt: TGTGCCAGCAGTTCATGGGGTGGCCGGAGGGAACTGTTTTTT
CDR3aa: CASSSWGGRRELFF
abundance: .
d_gene: .
v_gene: TRBV28
j_gene: TRBJ1-4

CDR3nt: TGTGCCAGCAGTTTGCCGGGGACTAGTCCAGATCCTCAGAGTGATACGCAGTATTTT
CDR3aa: CASSLPGTSPDPQSDTQYF
abundance: .
d_gene: TRBD2
v_gene: TRBV28
j_gene: TRBJ2-3

CDR3nt: TGTGCCAGCGCGGTTTTAGAGGGCTACACCTTC
CDR3aa: CASAVLEGYTF
abundance: .
d_gene: .
v_gene: TRBV2
j_gene: TRBJ1-2

CDR3nt: TGTGCCAGCAGCCCACAGGGACAGGGAATGAACACTGAAGCTTTCTTT
CDR3aa: CASSPQGQGMNTEAFF
abundance: .
d_gene: TRBD1
v_gene: TRBV7-8
j_gene: TRBJ1-1

CDR3nt: TGTGCCAGCAGTCCTGTACAAAGCGAGCAGTACTTC
CDR3aa: CASSPVQSEQYF
abundance: .
d_gene: .
v_gene: TRBV2
j_gene: TRBJ2-7

CDR3nt: TGCGCCAGCAGCCCCGATGGACAGGATGGCTACACCTTC
CDR3aa: CASSPDGQDGYTF
abundance: .
d_gene: TRBD1
v_gene: TRBV5-1
j_gene: TRBJ1-2

CDR3nt: TGCGCCAGCAGCCAAGGGCCCCTTGCATGGAGGGCAACTAATGAAAAACTGTTTTTT
CDR3aa: CASSQGPLAWRATNEKLFF
abundance: .
d_gene: .
v_gene: TRBV4-3
j_gene: TRBJ1-4

CDR3nt: TGCGCCAGCAGCCAAGAGTTTAGAGGGACAGAGCCTGAAAAACTGTTTTTT
CDR3aa: CASSQEFRGTEPEKLFF
abundance: once
d_gene: TRBD1
v_gene: TRBV4-3
j_gene: TRBJ1-4

CDR3nt: TGTGCCAGTAGTATAGGGGGCAGGTTGGTCTCTGGGGCCAACGTCCTGACTTTC
CDR3aa: CASSIGGRLVSGANVLTF
abundance: .
d_gene: .
v_gene: TRBV19
j_gene: TRBJ2-6

CDR3nt: TGCGCCAGCAGCTCCCCAGAAGAGGCCCAAGAGACCCAGTACTTC
CDR3aa: CASSSPEEAQETQYF
abundance: .
d_gene: .
v_gene: TRBV5-1
j_gene: TRBJ2-5

CDR3nt: TGTGCCAGCAGCCCTATCGGGGACACTGAAGCTTTCTTT
CDR3aa: CASSPIGDTEAFF
abundance: .
d_gene: .
v_gene: TRBV7-6
j_gene: TRBJ1-1

CDR3nt: TGTGCCAGCAGCGGACAGGAGGACACCATATATTTT
CDR3aa: CASSGQEDTIYF
abundance: .
d_gene: .
v_gene: TRBV9
j_gene: TRBJ1-3

CDR3nt: TGCGCCAGCAGCTTGTATCCAGCGGGAGGGCCGATTGCGTCTGGGGCCAACGTCCTGACTTTC
CDR3aa: CASSLYPAGGPIASGANVLTF
abundance: .
d_gene: TRBD2
v_gene: TRBV5-1
j_gene: TRBJ2-6